This T cell receptor (beta chain) was identified during a study of blood T cell repertoires in COVID-19. Here immunoSEQ multiplex PCR was the method, and the copy in TCRdb shows in-frame clones only, minus some. The sample lists about 280,000 clones, over 75% occurring once. This CDR3 spans 15 amino acids. With 0 bases clipped from V and 8 bases from J, the junction kept 6 bases outside the gene matches. Germline CDR1 reads SGDLS; CDR2 reads YYNGEE. This clone was seen a few times. Sample: peripheral blood. This sequence joins TRBV9 and TRBJ2-1; 9 positions match TRBD2. The clonotype comes from a man aged 18 to 30 with active or convalescent COVID-19. CDR3 sequence (DNA): TGTGCCAGCAGCGTAGTGGCGGGGGGGCCTGATGAGCAGTTCTTC. As protein: CASSVVAGGPDEQFF. The full variable domain, completed using reference TRBV9 and TRBJ2-1, is DSGVTQTPKHLITATGQRVTLRCSPRSGDLSVYWYQQSLDQGLQFLIQYYNGEERAKGNILERFSAQQFPDLHSELNLSSLELGDSALYFCASSVVAGGPDEQFFGPGTRLTVL.